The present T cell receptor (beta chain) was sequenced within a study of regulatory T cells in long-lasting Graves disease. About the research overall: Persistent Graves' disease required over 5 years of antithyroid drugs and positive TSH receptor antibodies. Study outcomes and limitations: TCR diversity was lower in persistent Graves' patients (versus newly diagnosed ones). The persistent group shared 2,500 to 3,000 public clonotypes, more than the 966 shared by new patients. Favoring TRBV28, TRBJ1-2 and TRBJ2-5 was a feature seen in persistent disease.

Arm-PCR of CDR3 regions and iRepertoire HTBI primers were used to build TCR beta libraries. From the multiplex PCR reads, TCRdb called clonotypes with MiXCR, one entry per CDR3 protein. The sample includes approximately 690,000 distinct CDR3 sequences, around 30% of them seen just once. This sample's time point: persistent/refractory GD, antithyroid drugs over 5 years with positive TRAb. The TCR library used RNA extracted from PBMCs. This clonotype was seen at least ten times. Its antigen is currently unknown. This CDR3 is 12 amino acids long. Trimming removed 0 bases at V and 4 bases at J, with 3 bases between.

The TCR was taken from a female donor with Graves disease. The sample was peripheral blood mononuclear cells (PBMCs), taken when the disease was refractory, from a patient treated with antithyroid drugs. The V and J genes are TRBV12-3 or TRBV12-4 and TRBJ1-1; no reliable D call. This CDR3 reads CASSLAATEAFF. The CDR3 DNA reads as TGTGCCAGCAGTTTAGCTGCCACTGAAGCTTTCTTT.